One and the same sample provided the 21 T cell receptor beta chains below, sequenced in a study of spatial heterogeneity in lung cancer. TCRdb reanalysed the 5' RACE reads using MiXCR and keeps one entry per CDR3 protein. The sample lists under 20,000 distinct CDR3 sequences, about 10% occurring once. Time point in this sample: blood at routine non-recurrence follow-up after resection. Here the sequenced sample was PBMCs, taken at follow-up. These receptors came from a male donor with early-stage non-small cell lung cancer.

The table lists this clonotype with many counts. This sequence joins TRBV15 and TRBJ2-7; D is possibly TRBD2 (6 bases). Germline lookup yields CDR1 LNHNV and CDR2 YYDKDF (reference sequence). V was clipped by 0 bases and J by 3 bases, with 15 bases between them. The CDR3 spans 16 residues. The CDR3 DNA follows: TGTGCCACCAGCAGAGATCTGTCTAGCGATCTCTACGAGCAGTACTTC. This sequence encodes CATSRDLSSDLYEQYF.

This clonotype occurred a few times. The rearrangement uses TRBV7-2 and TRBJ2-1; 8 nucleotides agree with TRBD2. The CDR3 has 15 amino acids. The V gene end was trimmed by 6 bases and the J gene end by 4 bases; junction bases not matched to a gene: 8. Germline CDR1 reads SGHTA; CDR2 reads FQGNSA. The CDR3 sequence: CASREGGGGYNEQFF. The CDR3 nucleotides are TGTGCCAGCAGGGAAGGTGGCGGGGGGTACAATGAGCAGTTCTTC.

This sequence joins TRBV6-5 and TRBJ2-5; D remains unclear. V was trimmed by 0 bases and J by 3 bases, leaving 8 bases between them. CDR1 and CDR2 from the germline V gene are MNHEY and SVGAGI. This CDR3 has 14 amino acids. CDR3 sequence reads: CASSYSWTKETQYF. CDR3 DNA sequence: TGTGCCAGCAGTTACTCCTGGACGAAAGAGACCCAGTACTTC.

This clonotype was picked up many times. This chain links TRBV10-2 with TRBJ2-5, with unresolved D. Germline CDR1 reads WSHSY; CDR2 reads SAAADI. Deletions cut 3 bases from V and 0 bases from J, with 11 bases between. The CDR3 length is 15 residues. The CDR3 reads CASSDTRNHQETQYF. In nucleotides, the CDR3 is TGCGCCAGCAGTGATACAAGAAACCACCAAGAGACCCAGTACTTC.

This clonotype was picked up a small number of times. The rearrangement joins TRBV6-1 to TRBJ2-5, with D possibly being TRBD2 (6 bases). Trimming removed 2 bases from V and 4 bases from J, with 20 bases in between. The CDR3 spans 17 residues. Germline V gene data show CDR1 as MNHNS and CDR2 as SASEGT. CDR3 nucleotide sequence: TGTGCCAGCAGTGAACGTTTGGGCGGGGACCCCAGAGAGACCCAGTACTTC. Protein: CASSERLGGDPRETQYF.

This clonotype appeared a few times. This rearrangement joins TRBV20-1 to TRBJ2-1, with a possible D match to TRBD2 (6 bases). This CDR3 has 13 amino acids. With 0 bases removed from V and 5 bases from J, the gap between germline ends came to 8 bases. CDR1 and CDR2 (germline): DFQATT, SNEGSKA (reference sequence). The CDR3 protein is CSARDRRDNEQFF. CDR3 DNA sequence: TGCAGTGCTAGAGATAGGAGGGACAATGAGCAGTTCTTC.

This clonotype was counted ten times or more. CDR3 loop: CASSGTSGFQETQYF. The DNA for the CDR3 is TGTGCCAGCAGCGGGACTAGCGGGTTTCAAGAGACCCAGTACTTC. This sequence joins TRBV5-5 and TRBJ2-5, with TRBD2 matching 12 bases. Germline V lookup: CDR1 SGHKS, CDR2 YYEKEE (reference sequence). V gave up 4 bases and J gave up 2 bases; unmatched junction bases: 3. The CDR3 is 15 amino acids.

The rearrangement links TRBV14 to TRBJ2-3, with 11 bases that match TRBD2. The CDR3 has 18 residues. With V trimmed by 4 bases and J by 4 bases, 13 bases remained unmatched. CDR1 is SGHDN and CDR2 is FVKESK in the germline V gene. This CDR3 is CASSLPLSGRGSPDTQYF. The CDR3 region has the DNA TGTGCCAGCAGCCTACCGCTTAGCGGGAGGGGTTCACCAGATACGCAGTATTTT.

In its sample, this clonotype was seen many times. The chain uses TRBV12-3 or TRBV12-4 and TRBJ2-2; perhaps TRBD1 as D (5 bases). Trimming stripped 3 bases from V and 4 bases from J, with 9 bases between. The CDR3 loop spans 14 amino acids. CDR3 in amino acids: CASSFAQGTGELFF. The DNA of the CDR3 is TGTGCCAGCAGTTTTGCCCAGGGCACCGGGGAGCTGTTTTTT.

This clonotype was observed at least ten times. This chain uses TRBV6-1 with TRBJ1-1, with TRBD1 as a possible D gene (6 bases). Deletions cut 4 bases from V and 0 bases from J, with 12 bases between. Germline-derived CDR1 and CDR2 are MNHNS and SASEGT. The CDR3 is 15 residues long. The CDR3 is CASSGAGHLNTEAFF. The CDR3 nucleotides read TGTGCCAGCAGTGGGGCGGGACACCTGAACACTGAAGCTTTCTTT.

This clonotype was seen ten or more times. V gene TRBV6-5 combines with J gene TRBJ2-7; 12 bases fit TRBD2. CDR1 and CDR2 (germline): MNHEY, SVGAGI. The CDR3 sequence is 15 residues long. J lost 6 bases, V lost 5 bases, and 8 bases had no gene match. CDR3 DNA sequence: TGTGCCAGCAGTGAAGCTAGCGGGAGGGCCTTCGAGCAGTACTTC. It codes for CASSEASGRAFEQYF.

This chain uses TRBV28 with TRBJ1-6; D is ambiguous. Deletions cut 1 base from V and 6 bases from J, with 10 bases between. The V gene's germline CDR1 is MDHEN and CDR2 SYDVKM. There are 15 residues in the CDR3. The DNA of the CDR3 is TGTGCCAGCAGTTTATCTATTGGCTTTAATTCACCCCTCCACTTT. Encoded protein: CASSLSIGFNSPLHF.

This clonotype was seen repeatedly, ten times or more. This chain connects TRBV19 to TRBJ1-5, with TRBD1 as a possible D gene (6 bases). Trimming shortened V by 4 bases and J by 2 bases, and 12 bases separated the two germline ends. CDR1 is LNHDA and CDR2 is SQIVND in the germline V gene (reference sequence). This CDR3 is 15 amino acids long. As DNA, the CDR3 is TGTGCCAGTAGTAGCCGGACAGACGGCAATCAGCCCCAGCATTTT. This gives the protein CASSSRTDGNQPQHF.

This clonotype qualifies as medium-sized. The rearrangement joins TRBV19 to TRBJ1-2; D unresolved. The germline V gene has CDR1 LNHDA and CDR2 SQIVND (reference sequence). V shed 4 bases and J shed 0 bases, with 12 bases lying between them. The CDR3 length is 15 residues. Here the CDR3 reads CASSSTGRANYGYTF. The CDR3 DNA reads TGTGCCAGTAGTAGCACGGGAAGAGCTAACTATGGCTACACCTTC.

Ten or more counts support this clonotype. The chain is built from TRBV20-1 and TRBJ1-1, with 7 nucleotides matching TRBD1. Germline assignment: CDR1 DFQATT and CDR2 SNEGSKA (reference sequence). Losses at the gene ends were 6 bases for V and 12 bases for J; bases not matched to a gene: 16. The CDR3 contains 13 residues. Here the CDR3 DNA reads TGCAGTGCGGAGCGACAGGGATCGCAAAACTCTTTCTTT. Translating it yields CSAERQGSQNSFF.

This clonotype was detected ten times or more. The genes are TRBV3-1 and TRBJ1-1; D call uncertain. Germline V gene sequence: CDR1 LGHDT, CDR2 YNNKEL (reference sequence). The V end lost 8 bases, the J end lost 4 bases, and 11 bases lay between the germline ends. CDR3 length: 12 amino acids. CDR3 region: CASRGLLTEAFF. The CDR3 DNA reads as TGTGCCAGCCGCGGACTGCTCACTGAAGCTTTCTTT. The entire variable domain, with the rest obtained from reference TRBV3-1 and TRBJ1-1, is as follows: DTAVSQTPKYLVTQMGNDKSIKCEQNLGHDTMYWYKQDSKKFLKIMFSYNNKELIINETVPNRFSPKSPDKAHLNLHINSLELGDSAVYFCASRGLLTEAFFGQGTRLTVV.

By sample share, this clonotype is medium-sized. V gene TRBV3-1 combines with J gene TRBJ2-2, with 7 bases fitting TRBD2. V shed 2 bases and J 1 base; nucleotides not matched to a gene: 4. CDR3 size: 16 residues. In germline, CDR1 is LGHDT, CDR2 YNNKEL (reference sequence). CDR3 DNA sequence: TGTGCCAGCAGCCAACCGACTAGCAGGAACACCGGGGAGCTGTTTTTT. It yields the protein CASSQPTSRNTGELFF.

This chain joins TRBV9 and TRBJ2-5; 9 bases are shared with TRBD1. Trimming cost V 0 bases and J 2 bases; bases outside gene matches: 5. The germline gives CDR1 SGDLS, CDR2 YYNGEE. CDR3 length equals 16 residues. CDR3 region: CASSVVDRGTQETQYF. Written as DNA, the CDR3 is TGTGCCAGCAGCGTAGTGGACAGGGGAACACAAGAGACCCAGTACTTC. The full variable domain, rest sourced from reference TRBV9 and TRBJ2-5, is DSGVTQTPKHLITATGQRVTLRCSPRSGDLSVYWYQQSLDQGLQFLIQYYNGEERAKGNILERFSAQQFPDLHSELNLSSLELGDSALYFCASSVVDRGTQETQYFGPGTRLLVL.

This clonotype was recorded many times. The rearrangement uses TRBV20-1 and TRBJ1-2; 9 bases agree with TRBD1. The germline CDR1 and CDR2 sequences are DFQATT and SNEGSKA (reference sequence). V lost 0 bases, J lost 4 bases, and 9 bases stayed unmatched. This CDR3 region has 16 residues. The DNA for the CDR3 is TGCAGTGCTAGAGATCGGAGGACAGGGGCACGCTATGGCTACACCTTC. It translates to CSARDRRTGARYGYTF.

CDR3 region: CASSLRGRAPTNSPLHF. The CDR3 DNA sequence: TGTGCCAGCAGTTTACGTGGCAGGGCCCCCACGAATTCACCCCTCCACTTT. V and J are TRBV12-3 or TRBV12-4 and TRBJ1-6, with D perhaps TRBD1 (5 bases). Trimming stripped 2 bases from V and 7 bases from J, with 18 bases between. The CDR3 loop spans 17 amino acids.

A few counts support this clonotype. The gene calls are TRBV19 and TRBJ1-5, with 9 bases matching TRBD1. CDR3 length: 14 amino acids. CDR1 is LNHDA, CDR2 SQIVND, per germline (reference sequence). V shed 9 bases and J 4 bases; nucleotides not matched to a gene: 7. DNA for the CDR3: TGTGCCAGCTCCGGGACAGGGAATAATCAGCCCCAGCATTTT. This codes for CASSGTGNNQPQHF.